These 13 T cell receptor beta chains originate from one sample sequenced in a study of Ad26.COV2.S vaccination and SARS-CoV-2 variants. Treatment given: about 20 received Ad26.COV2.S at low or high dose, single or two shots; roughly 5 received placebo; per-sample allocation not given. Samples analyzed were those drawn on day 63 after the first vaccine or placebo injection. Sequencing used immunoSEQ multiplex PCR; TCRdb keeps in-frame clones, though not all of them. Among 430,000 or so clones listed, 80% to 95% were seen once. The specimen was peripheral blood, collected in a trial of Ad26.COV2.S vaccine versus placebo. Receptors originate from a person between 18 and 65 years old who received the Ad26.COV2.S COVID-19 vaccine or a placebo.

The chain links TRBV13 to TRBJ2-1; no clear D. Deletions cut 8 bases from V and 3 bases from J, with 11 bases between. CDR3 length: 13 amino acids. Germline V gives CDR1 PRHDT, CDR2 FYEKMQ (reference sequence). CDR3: CASAQRSYNEQFF. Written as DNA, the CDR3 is TGTGCCAGCGCTCAGCGTAGCTACAATGAGCAGTTCTTC.

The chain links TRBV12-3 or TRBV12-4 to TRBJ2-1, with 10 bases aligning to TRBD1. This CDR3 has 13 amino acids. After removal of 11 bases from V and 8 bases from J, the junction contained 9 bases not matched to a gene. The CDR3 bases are TGTGCCTCACAGACAGGGGGCAAGTATGAGCAGTTCTTC. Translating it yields CASQTGGKYEQFF.

The CDR3 DNA is TGTGCCAGCAGTTTAACCCGGGGACTTCGAGAAAAACTGTTTTTT. Protein: CASSLTRGLREKLFF. The chain combines TRBV28 with TRBJ1-4, with D perhaps TRBD1 (5 bases). The CDR3 contains 15 residues. Trimming shortened V by 2 bases and J by 8 bases, and 15 bases separated the two germline ends. Per the germline V gene, CDR1 is MDHEN and CDR2 is SYDVKM.

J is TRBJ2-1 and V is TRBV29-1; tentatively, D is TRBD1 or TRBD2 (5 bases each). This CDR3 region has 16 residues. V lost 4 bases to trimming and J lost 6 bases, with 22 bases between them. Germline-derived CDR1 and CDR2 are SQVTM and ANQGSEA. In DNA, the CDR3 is TGCAGCGTTGGAGGATTTGTTCTCAGGGAGCCCAATGAGCAGTTCTTC. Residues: CSVGGFVLREPNEQFF.

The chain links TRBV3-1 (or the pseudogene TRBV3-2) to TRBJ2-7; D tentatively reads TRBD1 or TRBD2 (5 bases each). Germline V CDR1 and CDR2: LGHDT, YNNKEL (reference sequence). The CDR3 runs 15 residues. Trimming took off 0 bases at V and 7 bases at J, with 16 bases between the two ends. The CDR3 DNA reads TGTGCCAGCAGCCAAGAGGGGGTCCAACGCCGGGAGCAGTACTTC. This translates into CASSQEGVQRREQYF.

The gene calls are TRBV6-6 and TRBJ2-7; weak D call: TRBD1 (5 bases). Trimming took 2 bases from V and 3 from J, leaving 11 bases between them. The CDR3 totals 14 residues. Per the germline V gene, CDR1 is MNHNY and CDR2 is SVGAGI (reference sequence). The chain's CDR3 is CASSYIQVDYEQYF. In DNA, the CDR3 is TGTGCCAGCAGTTACATACAGGTGGACTACGAGCAGTACTTC.

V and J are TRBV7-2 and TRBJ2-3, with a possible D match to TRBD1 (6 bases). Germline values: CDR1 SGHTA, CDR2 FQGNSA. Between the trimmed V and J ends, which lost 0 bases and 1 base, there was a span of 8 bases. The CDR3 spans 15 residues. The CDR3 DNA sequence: TGTGCCAGCAGCTTAGCGGGACACCGCACAGATACGCAGTATTTT. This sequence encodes CASSLAGHRTDTQYF.

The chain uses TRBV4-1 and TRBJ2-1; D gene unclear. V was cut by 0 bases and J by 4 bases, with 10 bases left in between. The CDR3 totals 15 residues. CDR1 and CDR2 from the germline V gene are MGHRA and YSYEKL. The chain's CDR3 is CASSQDLMRYNEQFF. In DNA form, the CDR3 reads TGCGCCAGCAGCCAAGATTTGATGAGGTACAATGAGCAGTTCTTC.

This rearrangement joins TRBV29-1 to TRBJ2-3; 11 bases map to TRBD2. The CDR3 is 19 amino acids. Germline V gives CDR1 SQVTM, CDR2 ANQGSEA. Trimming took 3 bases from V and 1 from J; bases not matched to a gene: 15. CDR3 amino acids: CSVDGDWLAGGVGTDTQYF. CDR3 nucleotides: TGCAGCGTTGATGGAGATTGGCTAGCGGGAGGTGTTGGCACAGATACGCAGTATTTT.

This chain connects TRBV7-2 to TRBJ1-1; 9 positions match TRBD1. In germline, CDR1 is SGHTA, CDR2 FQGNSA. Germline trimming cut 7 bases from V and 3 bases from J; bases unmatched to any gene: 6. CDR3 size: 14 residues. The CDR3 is CASKRTGADTEAFF. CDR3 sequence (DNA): TGTGCCAGCAAGCGGACAGGGGCGGACACTGAAGCTTTCTTT.

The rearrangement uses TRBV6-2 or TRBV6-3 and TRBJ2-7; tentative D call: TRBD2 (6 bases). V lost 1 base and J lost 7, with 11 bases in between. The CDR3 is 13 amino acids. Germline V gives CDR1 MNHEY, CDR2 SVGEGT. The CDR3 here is CASSYWGLEEQYF. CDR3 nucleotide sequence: TGTGCCAGCAGTTACTGGGGACTTGAGGAGCAGTACTTC.

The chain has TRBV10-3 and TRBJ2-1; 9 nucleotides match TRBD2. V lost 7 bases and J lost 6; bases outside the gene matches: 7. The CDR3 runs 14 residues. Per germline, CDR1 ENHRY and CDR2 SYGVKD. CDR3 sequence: CAIKKGLAGNEQFF. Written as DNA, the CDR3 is TGTGCCATCAAAAAGGGACTAGCCGGCAATGAGCAGTTCTTC.

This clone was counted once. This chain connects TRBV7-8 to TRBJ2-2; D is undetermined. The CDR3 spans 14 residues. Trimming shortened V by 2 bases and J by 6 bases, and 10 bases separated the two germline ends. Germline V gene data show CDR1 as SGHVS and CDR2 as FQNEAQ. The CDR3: CASSLRPEAGELFF. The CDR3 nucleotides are TGTGCCAGCAGCTTAAGGCCAGAGGCCGGGGAGCTGTTTTTT.